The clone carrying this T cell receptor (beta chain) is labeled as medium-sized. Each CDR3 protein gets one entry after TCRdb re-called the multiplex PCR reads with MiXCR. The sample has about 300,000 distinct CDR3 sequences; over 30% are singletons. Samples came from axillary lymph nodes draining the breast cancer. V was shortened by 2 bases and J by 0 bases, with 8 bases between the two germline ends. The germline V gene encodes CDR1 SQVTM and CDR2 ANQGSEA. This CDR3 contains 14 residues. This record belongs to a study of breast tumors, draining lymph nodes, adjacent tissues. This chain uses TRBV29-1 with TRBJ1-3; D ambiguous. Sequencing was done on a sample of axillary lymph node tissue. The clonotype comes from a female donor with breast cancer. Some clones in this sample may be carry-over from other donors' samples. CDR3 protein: CSVELGNSGNTIYF. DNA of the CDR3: TGCAGCGTTGAACTGGGTAACTCTGGAAACACCATATATTTT.